The following is a TCR beta chain sequence with its context. The data are from a study of T cell changes during pregnancy in multiple sclerosis. The V gene lost 5 bases and the J gene lost 4 bases, with 17 bases spanning the gap. CDR3 length: 15 amino acids. Germline assignment: CDR1 SEHNR and CDR2 FQNEAQ (reference sequence). Sequenced by immunoSEQ multiplex PCR; TCRdb stores in-frame clones only, minus some. The table records 25,000 to 35,000 clones, roughly 87% of them present only once. The rearrangement uses TRBV7-9 and TRBJ1-2; tentative D call: TRBD1 (6 bases). The TCR was taken from a female donor with multiple sclerosis, enrolled in a pregnancy study. Specimen: CD8+ T cells from peripheral blood mononuclear cells, collected in the second trimester of pregnancy. In DNA, the CDR3 is TGTGCCAGCAGCAGCGGGGCCGGGACAACCTATGGCTACACCTTC. This encodes CASSSGAGTTYGYTF.